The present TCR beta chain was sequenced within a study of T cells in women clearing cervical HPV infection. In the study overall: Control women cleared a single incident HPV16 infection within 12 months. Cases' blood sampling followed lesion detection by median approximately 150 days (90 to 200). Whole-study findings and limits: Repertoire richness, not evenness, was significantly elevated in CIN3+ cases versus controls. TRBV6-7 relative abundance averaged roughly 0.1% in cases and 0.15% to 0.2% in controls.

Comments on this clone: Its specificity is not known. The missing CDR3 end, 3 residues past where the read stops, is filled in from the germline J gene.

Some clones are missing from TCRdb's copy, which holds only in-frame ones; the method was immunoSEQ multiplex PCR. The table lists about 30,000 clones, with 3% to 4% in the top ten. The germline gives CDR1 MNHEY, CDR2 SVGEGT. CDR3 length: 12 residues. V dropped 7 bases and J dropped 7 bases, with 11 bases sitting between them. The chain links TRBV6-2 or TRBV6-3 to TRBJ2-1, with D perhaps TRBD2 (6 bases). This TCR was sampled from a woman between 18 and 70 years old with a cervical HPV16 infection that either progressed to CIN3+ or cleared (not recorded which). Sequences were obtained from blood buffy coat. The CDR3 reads CASTGTVNEQFF. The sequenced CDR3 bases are TGTGCCAGCACCGGGACTGTGAATGAG.